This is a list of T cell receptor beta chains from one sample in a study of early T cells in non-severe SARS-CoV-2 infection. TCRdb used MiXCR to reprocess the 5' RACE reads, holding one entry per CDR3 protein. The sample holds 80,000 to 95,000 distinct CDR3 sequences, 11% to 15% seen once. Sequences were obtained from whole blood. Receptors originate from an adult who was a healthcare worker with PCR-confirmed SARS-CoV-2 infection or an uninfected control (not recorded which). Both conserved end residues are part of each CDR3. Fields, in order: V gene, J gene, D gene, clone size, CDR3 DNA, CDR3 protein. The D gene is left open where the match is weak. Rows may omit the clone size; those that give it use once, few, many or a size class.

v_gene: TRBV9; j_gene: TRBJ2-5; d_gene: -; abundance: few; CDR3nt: TGTGCCAGCGGGGCTGGGGACGCATTACAAGAGACCCAGTACTTC; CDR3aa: CASGAGDALQETQYF
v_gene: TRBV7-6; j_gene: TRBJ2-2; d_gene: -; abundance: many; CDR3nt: TGTGCCAGCAGCGTGGGACCAAGGACCGGGGAGCTGTTTTTT; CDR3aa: CASSVGPRTGELFF
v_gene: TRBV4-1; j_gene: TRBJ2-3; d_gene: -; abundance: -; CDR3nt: TGCGCCAGCAGCCAAGCGGTGCTTCTGAATGGGGCAGATACGCAGTATTTT; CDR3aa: CASSQAVLLNGADTQYF
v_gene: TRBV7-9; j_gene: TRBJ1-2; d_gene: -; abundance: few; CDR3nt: TGTGCCAGCAGCGCCTATGACGCTGACTATGGCTACACCTTC; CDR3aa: CASSAYDADYGYTF
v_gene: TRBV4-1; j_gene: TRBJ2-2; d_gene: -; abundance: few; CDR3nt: TGCGCCAGCAGCCAAAGGGGTAGCTCCTACGCGAACACCGGGGAGCTGTTTTTT; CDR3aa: CASSQRGSSYANTGELFF
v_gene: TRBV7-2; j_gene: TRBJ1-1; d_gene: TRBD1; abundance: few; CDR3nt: TGTGCCAGCAGGAGGACAGGGGGTCTGAACACTGAAGCTTTCTTT; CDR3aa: CASRRTGGLNTEAFF
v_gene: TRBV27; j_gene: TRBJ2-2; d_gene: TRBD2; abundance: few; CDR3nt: TGTGCCAGCAGTTTTAGCGGGGGCTGGGGGACCGGGGAGCTGTTTTTT; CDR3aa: CASSFSGGWGTGELFF
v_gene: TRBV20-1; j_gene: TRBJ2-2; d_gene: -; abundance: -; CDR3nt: TGCAGTGCTTCCCCGGGACGTCTCGCTGGGCTGTTTTTT; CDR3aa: CSASPGRLAGLFF
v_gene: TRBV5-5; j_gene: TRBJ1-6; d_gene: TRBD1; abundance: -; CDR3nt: TGTGCCAGCAGCTTGTTCGGGACAGGGGGCAATTCACCCCTCCACTTT; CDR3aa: CASSLFGTGGNSPLHF
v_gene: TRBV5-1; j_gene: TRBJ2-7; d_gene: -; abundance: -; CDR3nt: TGCGCCAGCAGCTTACGAACCGGAAGAGGGGTGCCCTCCTACGAGCAGTACTTC; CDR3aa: CASSLRTGRGVPSYEQYF
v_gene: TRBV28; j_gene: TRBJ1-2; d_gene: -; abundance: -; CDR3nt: TGTGCCAGCAGTTTATTCAGAGCTAACTATGGCTACACCTTC; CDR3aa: CASSLFRANYGYTF
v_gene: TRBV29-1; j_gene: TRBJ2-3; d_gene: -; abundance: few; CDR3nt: TGCAGCGTTGACGGGGAAAGGACAGATACGCAGTATTTT; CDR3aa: CSVDGERTDTQYF
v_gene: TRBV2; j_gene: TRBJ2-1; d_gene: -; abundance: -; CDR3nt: TGTGCCAGTCTGCCCTACAATGAGCAGTTCTTC; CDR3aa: CASLPYNEQFF
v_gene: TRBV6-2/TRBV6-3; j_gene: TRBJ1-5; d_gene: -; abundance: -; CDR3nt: TGTGCCAGCAGGCGGGACAATCACCAGAATCAGCCCCAGCATTTT; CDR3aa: CASRRDNHQNQPQHF
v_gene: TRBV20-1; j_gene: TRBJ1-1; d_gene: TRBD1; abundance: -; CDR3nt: TGCAGTGCCTCTGCAGGGGGCACTGAAGCTTTCTTT; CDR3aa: CSASAGGTEAFF
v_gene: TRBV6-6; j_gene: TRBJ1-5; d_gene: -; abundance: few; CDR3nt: TGTGCCAGCAGTCTGTCGGGGGGGGGCAATCAGCCCCAGCATTTT; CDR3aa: CASSLSGGGNQPQHF
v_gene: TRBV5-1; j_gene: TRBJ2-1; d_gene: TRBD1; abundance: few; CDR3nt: TGCGCCAGCAACCTCCAGACAGGGACCTACAATGAGCAGTTCTTC; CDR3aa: CASNLQTGTYNEQFF
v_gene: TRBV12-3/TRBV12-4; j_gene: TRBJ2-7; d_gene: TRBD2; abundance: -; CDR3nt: TGTGCCAGCAGCCACTCCGGGGGGAACTACGAGCAGTACTTC; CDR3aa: CASSHSGGNYEQYF
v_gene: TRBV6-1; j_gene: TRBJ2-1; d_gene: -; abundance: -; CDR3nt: TGTGCCAGCAGTGCGTTGTCCGCAGGGTTGGAGCAGTTCTTC; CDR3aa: CASSALSAGLEQFF
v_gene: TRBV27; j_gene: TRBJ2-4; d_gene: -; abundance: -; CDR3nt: TGTGCCAGCAGTTCACACGCCGGGGCCGCCAAAAACATTCAGTACTTC; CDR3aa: CASSSHAGAAKNIQYF
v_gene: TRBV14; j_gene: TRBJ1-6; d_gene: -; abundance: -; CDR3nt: TGTGCCAGCAGCCCAGCGGTCTCCTATAATTCACCCCTCCACTTT; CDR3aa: CASSPAVSYNSPLHF
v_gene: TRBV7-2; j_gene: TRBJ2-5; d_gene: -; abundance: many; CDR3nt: TGTGCCAGCAGCTTAGTTACGAAGGGAGAGACCCAGTACTTC; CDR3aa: CASSLVTKGETQYF
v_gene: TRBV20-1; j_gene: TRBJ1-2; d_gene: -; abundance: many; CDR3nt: TGCAGTGCTAGAGGGGCAGGGACTCTCTATGGCTACACCTTC; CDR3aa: CSARGAGTLYGYTF
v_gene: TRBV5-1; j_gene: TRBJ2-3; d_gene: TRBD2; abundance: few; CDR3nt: TGCGCCAGCAGCTACCGTCGCGGGGGGGACGATACGCAGTATTTT; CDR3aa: CASSYRRGGDDTQYF
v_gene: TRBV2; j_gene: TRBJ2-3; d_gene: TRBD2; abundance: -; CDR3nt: TGTGCCAGCAGCGAGCGGGGGGGCCTAATGGATACGCAGTATTTT; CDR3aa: CASSERGGLMDTQYF
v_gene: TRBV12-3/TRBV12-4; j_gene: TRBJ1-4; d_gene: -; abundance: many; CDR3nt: TGTGCCAGCAGTCTGACAGCGTTTAACGAAAAACTGTTTTTT; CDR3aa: CASSLTAFNEKLFF
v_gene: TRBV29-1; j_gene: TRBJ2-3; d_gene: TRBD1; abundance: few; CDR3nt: TGCAGCGTTGGAGGGACAGGGAAAGATACGCAGTATTTT; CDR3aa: CSVGGTGKDTQYF
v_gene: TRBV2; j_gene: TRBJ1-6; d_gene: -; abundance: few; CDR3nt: TGTGCCAGCAGTGAACGACGGGGCAATTCACCCCTCCACTTT; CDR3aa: CASSERRGNSPLHF
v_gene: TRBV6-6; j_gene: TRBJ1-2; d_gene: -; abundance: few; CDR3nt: TGTGCCAGCAGTCCCGACAGGAACTATGGCTACACCTTC; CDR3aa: CASSPDRNYGYTF
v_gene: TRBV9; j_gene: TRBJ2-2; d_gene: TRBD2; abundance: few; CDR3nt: TGTGCCAGCAGTGTAGCGGGGTCGAACACCGGGGAGCTGTTTTTT; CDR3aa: CASSVAGSNTGELFF
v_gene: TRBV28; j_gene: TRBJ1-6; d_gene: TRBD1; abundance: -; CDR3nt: TGTGCCACTGCTACAGGGGATCATTCACCCCTCCACTTT; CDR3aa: CATATGDHSPLHF
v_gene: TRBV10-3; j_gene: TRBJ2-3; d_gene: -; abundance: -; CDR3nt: TGTGCCATCAATGGCGACTTCACAGATACGCAGTATTTT; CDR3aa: CAINGDFTDTQYF
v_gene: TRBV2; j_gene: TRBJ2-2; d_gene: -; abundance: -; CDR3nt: TGTGCCAGCAGCGGAGAAAGGATACAAAACACCGGGGAGCTGTTTTTT; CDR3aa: CASSGERIQNTGELFF
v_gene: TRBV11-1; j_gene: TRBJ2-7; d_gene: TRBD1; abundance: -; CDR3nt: TGTGCCAGCAGCCTCGACAGGGTCTACGAGCAGTACTTC; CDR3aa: CASSLDRVYEQYF
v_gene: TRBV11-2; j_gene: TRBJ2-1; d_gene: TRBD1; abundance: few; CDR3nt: TGTGCCAGCAAACGGGACAGCTACAATGAGCAGTTCTTC; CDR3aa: CASKRDSYNEQFF
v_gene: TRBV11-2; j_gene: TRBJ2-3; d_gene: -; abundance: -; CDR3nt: TGTGCCAGCAGCTTCGTTAGCACAGATACGCAGTATTTT; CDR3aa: CASSFVSTDTQYF